This T cell receptor (beta chain) was retrieved from a study of T cell responses to AZD1222 COVID-19 vaccine. TCRdb keeps only in-frame clones here, not all; method: immunoSEQ multiplex PCR. The sample shows about 100,000 clones, 80% to 95% of them seen only once. Notes on the study in general: The donor cohort was predominantly white British with a female majority, and clonal diversity may have been underestimated.

As for this clone: Its antigen is not known.

Deletions cut 2 bases from V and 7 bases from J, with 9 bases between. CDR3 size: 13 residues. CDR1 MNHEY and CDR2 SMNVEV come from the germline V gene (reference sequence). The chain is built from TRBV27 and TRBJ1-5; weak D call: TRBD1 (5 bases). The sequenced sample was peripheral blood, obtained on day 0 of AZD1222 vaccination. The source of this sequence is an adult in good health. The CDR3 here is CASSLKWGQPQHF. The DNA of the CDR3 is TGTGCCAGCAGTTTAAAGTGGGGGCAGCCCCAGCATTTT.